This paragraph reports one TCR beta chain. The antigen is unknown. At the DNA level, this CDR3 is encoded by other sequences in the same sample as well. The entry originates in a study of cytomegalovirus exposure and HLA in healthy donors. Regarding the study as a whole: The classifier reportedly diagnosed cytomegalovirus status with high sensitivity and specificity.

Trimming cost V 0 bases and J 4 bases; bases outside gene matches: 1. The CDR3 length is 13 residues. From germline, CDR1 is SGHRS and CDR2 YFSETQ. The donors were part of the roughly 110-subject validation cohort, which stood apart from the roughly 730-subject first cohort. Assay: immunoSEQ multiplex PCR; the TCRdb copy retains only in-frame clones and omits some. This sample has 150,000 to 200,000 clones, with roughly 88% found just once. The chain combines TRBV5-1 with TRBJ2-7, with TRBD2 identical over 7 bases. The sample consisted of PBMCs. The receptor's source is a woman in her late teens or twenties in good health and CMV-seronegative. CDR3 protein: CASSLGGGYEQYF. CDR3 sequence (DNA): TGCGCCAGCAGCTTGGGCGGGGGTTACGAGCAGTACTTC.